Presented here are 13 T cell receptor beta chains from one specimen sequenced in a study of cytomegalovirus exposure and HLA in healthy donors. It was with 60 Vbeta and 13 Jbeta primers that the PCR ran. Generated by immunoSEQ multiplex PCR, the TCRdb table keeps only in-frame clones and is missing some. The top ten hold 6% to 7.5% of the sample, which has 150,000 to 200,000 clones, approximately 70% seen once. Sequencing was carried out using PBMCs. These receptors were obtained from a man aged 35-49 years in good health and CMV-seropositive.

This clone was picked up a small number of times. The chain recombines TRBV29-1 with TRBJ1-4, with 7 bases identical to TRBD1. This CDR3 comprises 13 residues. The germline V gene encodes CDR1 SQVTM and CDR2 ANQGSEA. V lost 7 bases to trimming and J lost 6 bases; unmatched junction nucleotides: 8. The CDR3: CSAAGTAYEKLFF. As DNA, the CDR3 is TGCAGCGCCGCCGGGACAGCATATGAAAAACTGTTTTTT.

This chain links TRBV4-3 with TRBJ2-3; possibly TRBD1 for D (6 bases). Germline V gene sequence: CDR1 LGHNA, CDR2 YSLEER. This CDR3 is built from 15 residues. The V gene lost 2 bases and the J gene lost 5 bases, with 14 bases spanning the gap. CDR3 DNA: TGCGCCAGCAGCCAATCAGACAGGATGGGAGATACGCAGTATTTT. The encoded protein is CASSQSDRMGDTQYF.

This clone occurred once. The rearrangement joins TRBV5-6 to TRBJ2-5; 9 nucleotides agree with TRBD1. TRBJ2-7 matches the DNA end more closely, so the J call is doubtful. The CDR3 contains 18 residues. Germline V gene sequence: CDR1 SGHDT, CDR2 YYEEEE. The CDR3 coding sequence is TGTGCCAGCAGCTGGGGACCGGGACAGGGTAAAACGGTCTACGAGCAGTACTTC. Residues: CASSWGPGQGKTVYEQYF.

This chain links TRBV19 with TRBJ2-5; 7 bases fit TRBD2. Germline V gene data show CDR1 as LNHDA and CDR2 as SQIVND (reference sequence). V lost 1 base and J lost 4; bases outside the gene matches: 9. CDR3 length: 16 residues. The CDR3 here is CASSIGGGRGTETQYF. The CDR3 DNA reads as TGTGCCAGTAGTATAGGAGGTGGGCGGGGGACAGAGACCCAGTACTTC. Full variable domain (rest looked up from reference TRBV19 and TRBJ2-5): DGGITQSPKYLFRKEGQNVTLSCEQNLNHDAMYWYRQDPGQGLRLIYYSQIVNDFQKGDIAEGYSVSREKKESFPLTVTSAQKNPTAFYLCASSIGGGRGTETQYFGPGTRLLVL.

The chain joins TRBV27 to TRBJ1-1; D call uncertain. Germline V CDR1 and CDR2: MNHEY, SMNVEV (reference sequence). The CDR3 has 14 amino acids. V was clipped by 4 bases and J by 10 bases, with 19 bases between them. The CDR3, as DNA: TGTGCCAGCAGTTCGATTCGCGGAATAGAAGTAGCTTTCTTT. This gives the protein CASSSIRGIEVAFF.

This clone was observed once. This chain joins TRBV7-2 and TRBJ2-4; the match to TRBD2 covers 7 bases. The CDR3 has 16 amino acids. Trimming cost V 5 bases and J 3 bases; bases outside gene matches: 10. CDR1 SGHTA and CDR2 FQGNSA come from the germline V gene. This chain's CDR3 is CASSLNAGRGKNIQYF. Here the CDR3 DNA reads TGTGCCAGCAGCCTCAACGCGGGGAGGGGCAAAAACATTCAGTACTTC.

The chain is built from TRBV9 and TRBJ2-7; possibly TRBD2 for D (6 bases). Germline V gene lookup returns CDR1 SGDLS and CDR2 YYNGEE. This CDR3 is 14 amino acids long. The V gene lost 0 bases and the J gene lost 3 bases, with 10 bases spanning the gap. The CDR3 nucleotides read TGTGCCAGCAGCGTAGGGCCGGAGGGCTACGAGCAGTACTTC. Translated: CASSVGPEGYEQYF.

The V gene is TRBV25-1, the J gene TRBJ1-1; 7 bases fit TRBD1. The CDR3 totals 15 residues. V shed 1 base, J shed 4 bases, and the junction held 6 bases outside the gene matches. Germline CDR1 MGHDK, CDR2 SYGVNS. CDR3 protein: CASSEWGRGITEAFF. As DNA, the CDR3 is TGTGCCAGCAGTGAATGGGGCAGGGGGATCACTGAAGCTTTCTTT.

V is TRBV7-2 and J is TRBJ1-3, with D unclear. The germline V and J ends were trimmed by 1 base and 7 bases, with 20 bases remaining between them. CDR1 is SGHTA, CDR2 FQGNSA, per germline. This CDR3 is 17 amino acids long. This CDR3 reads CASSLVPTETPGNTIYF. The CDR3 DNA is TGTGCCAGCAGCTTAGTTCCCACGGAAACACCGGGTAACACCATATATTTT.

The chain joins TRBV6-5 to TRBJ1-1; D is unclear. Germline V gene lookup returns CDR1 MNHEY and CDR2 SVGAGI. Trimming removed 4 bases from V and 1 base from J, with 16 bases in between. The CDR3 has 16 residues. In DNA, the CDR3 is TGTGCCAGCAGTTCTCGGGGAGGGAACCGGAACACTGAAGCTTTCTTT. As protein: CASSSRGGNRNTEAFF.

The table lists this clone with a few counts. V gene TRBV14 combines with J gene TRBJ2-7; 9 bases are a match to TRBD1. From germline, CDR1 is SGHDN and CDR2 FVKESK. This CDR3 has 16 amino acids. V gave up 6 bases and J gave up 5 bases; unmatched junction bases: 14. The CDR3 DNA sequence: TGTGCCAGCAGTCCTCCTGATGGGACAGGGTCTCACGAGCAGTACTTC. Amino acid sequence: CASSPPDGTGSHEQYF.

This chain connects TRBV6-1 to TRBJ1-5; TRBD1 agrees at 8 bases. This CDR3 region has 15 residues. V lost 7 bases, J lost 1 base, and 6 bases stayed unmatched. Looked up from germline, CDR1 is MNHNS and CDR2 is SASEGT. The chain's CDR3 is CASKVGQGSNQPQHF. CDR3 nucleotide sequence: TGTGCCAGCAAGGTTGGACAGGGAAGCAATCAGCCCCAGCATTTT.

The rearrangement links TRBV9 to TRBJ1-5; D is unclear. Looked up from germline, CDR1 is SGDLS and CDR2 is YYNGEE. This CDR3 has 13 amino acids. With 4 bases removed from V and 9 bases from J, the gap between germline ends came to 14 bases. The CDR3, as DNA: TGTGCCAGCAGCCCCTCCGGGAGTGGGCCCCAGCATTTT. It yields the protein CASSPSGSGPQHF. The whole variable domain, remainder taken from reference TRBV9 and TRBJ1-5, is DSGVTQTPKHLITATGQRVTLRCSPRSGDLSVYWYQQSLDQGLQFLIQYYNGEERAKGNILERFSAQQFPDLHSELNLSSLELGDSALYFCASSPSGSGPQHFGDGTRLSIL.